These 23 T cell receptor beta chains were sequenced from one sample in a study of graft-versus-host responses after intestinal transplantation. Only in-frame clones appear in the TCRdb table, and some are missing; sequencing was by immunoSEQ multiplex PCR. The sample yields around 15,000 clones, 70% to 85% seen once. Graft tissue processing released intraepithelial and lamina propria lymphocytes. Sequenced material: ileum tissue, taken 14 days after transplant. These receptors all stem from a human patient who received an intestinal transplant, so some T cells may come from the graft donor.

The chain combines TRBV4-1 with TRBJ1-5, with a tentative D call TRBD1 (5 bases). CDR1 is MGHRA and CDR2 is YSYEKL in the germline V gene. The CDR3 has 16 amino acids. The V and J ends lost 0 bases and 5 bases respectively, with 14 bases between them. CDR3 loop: CASSQEGGTGDQPQHF. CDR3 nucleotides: TGCGCCAGCAGCCAAGAGGGGGGGACCGGGGATCAGCCCCAGCATTTT.

This CDR3 is CASSENRVGGYTF. The CDR3 DNA reads as TGTGCCAGCAGTGAAAACAGGGTTGGTGGCTACACCTTC. The V gene is TRBV6-4, the J gene TRBJ1-2; D perhaps matches TRBD1 (6 bases). CDR1 and CDR2 (germline): MRHNA, SNTAGT. This CDR3 has 13 amino acids. The ends were cut back, 3 bases at V and 7 bases at J, with 12 bases in the middle.

CDR3 sequence reads: CASSMRDPVYEQYF. CDR3 nucleotide sequence: TGTGCCAGTAGTATGAGGGACCCCGTCTACGAGCAGTACTTC. J is TRBJ2-7 and V is TRBV19; either TRBD1 or TRBD2 may fit D (5 bases each). Trimming removed 3 bases from V and 3 bases from J, with 12 bases in between. Germline V gene sequence: CDR1 LNHDA, CDR2 SQIVND (reference sequence). The CDR3 totals 14 residues.

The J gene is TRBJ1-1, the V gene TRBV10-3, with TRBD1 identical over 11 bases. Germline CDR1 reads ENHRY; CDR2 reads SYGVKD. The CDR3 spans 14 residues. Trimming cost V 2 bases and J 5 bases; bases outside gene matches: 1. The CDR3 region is CAISEGQGATEAFF. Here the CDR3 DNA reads TGTGCCATCAGTGAGGGACAGGGGGCGACTGAAGCTTTCTTT.

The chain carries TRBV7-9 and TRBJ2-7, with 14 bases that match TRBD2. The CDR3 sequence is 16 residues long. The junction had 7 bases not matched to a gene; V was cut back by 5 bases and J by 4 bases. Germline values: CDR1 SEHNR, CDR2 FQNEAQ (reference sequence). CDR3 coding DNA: TGTGCCAGCAGCGCCAGGACTAGCGGGAGGTCGTACGAGCAGTACTTC. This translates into CASSARTSGRSYEQYF.

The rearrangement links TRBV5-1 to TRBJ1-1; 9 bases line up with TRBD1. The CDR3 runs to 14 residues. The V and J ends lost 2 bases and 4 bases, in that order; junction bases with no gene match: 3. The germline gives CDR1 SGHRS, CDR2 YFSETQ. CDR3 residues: CASSFTGGGTEAFF. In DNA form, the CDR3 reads TGCGCCAGCAGCTTCACAGGGGGCGGCACTGAAGCTTTCTTT.

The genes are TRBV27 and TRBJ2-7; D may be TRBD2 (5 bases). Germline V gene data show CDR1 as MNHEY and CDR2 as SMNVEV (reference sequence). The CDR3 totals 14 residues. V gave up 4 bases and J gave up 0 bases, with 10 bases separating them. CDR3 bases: TGTGCCAGCAGTTATAATCGGGGCTCCTACGAGCAGTACTTC. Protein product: CASSYNRGSYEQYF.

Here the CDR3 DNA reads TGTGCCAGCAGCCGGGACAGGGGGCTTGGCACCGGGGAGCTGTTTTTT. Translated, it gives CASSRDRGLGTGELFF. J is TRBJ2-2 and V is TRBV14; 12 bases match TRBD1. CDR1 is SGHDN, CDR2 FVKESK, per germline. V lost 4 bases and J lost 4; bases outside the gene matches: 4. The CDR3 sequence is 16 residues long.

CDR3 nucleotides: TGCGCCAGCAGCTTCCAGACTCAAATTGAAGCTTTCTTT. It translates to CASSFQTQIEAFF. V gene TRBV5-1 combines with J gene TRBJ1-1, with D hard to call. CDR1 is SGHRS and CDR2 is YFSETQ in the germline V gene. V lost 2 bases and J lost 7, with 12 bases in between. This CDR3 has 13 amino acids.

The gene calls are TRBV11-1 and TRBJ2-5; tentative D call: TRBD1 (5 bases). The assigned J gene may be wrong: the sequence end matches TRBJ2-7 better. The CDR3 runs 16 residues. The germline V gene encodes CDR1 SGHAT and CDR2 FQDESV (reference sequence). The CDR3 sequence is CASSDPPDTLTYEQYF. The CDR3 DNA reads TGTGCCAGCAGCGATCCCCCGGACACCCTCACCTACGAGCAGTACTTC.

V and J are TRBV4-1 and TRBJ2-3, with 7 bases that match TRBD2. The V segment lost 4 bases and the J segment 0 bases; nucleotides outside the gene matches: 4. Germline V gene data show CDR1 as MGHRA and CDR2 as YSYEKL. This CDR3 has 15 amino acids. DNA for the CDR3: TGCGCCAGCAGCCCAATAGCGGGTAGCACAGATACGCAGTATTTT. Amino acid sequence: CASSPIAGSTDTQYF.

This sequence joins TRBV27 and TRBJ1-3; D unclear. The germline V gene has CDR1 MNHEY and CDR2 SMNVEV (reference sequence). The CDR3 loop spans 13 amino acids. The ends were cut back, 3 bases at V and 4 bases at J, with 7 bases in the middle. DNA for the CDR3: TGTGCCAGCAGTTTTAATCCAGGAAACACCATATATTTT. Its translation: CASSFNPGNTIYF.

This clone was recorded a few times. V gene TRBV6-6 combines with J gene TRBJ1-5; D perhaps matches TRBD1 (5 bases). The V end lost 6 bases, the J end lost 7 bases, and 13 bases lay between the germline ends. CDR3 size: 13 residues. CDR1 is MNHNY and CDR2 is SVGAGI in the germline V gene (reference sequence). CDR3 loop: CASSLRGGQPQHF. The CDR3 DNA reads TGTGCCAGCAGCTTACGGGGGGGGCAGCCCCAGCATTTT.

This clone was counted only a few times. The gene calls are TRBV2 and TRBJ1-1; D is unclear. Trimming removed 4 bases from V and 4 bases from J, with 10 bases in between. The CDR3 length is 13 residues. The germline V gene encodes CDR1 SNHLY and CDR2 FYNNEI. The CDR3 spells CASSGEKVTEAFF. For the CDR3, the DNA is TGTGCCAGCAGTGGCGAGAAGGTCACTGAAGCTTTCTTT.

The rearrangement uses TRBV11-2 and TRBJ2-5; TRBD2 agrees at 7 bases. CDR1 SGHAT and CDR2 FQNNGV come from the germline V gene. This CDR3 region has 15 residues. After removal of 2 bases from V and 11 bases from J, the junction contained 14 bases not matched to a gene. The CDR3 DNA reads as TGTGCCAGCAGCTTAACCCCAGAGTGGCGGCGGGAGCAGTACTTC. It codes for CASSLTPEWRREQYF.

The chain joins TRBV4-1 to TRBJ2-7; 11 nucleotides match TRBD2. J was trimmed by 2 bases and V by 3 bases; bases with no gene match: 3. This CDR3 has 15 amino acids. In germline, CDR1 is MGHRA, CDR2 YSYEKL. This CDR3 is CASSHRLAGPYEQYF. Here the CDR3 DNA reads TGCGCCAGCAGCCATCGACTAGCGGGGCCCTACGAGCAGTACTTC.

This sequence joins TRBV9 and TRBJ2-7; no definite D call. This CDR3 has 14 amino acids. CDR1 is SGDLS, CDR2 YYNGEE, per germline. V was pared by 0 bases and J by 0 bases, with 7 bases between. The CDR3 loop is CASSVEGNSYEQYF. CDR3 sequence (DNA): TGTGCCAGCAGCGTAGAGGGCAACTCCTACGAGCAGTACTTC.

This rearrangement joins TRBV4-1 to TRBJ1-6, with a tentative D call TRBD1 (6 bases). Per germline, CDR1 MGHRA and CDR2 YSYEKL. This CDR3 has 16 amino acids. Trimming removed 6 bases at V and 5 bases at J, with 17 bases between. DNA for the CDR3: TGCGCCAGCAGTCTGGGCAGGGGAAGGGATAATTCACCCCTCCACTTT. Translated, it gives CASSLGRGRDNSPLHF.

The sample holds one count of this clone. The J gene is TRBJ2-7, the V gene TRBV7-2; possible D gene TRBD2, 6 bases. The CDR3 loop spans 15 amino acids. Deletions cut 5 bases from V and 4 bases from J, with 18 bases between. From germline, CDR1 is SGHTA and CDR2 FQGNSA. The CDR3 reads CASSQAGTSPYEQYF. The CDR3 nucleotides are TGTGCCAGCAGCCAGGCCGGGACTTCTCCTTACGAGCAGTACTTC.

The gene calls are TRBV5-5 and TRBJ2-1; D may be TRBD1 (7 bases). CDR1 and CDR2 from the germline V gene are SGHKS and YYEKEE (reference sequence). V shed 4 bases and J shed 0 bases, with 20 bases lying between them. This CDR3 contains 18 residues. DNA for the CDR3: TGTGCCAGCAGCCTTGTACTCAGGGGGGCCTTCTCCTACAATGAGCAGTTCTTC. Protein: CASSLVLRGAFSYNEQFF.

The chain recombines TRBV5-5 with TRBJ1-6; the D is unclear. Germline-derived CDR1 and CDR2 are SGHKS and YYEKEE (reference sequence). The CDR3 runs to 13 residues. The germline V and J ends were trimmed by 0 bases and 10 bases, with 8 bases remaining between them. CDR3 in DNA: TGTGCCAGCAGCTTGGAGTGGAGGTCACCCCTCCACTTT. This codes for CASSLEWRSPLHF.

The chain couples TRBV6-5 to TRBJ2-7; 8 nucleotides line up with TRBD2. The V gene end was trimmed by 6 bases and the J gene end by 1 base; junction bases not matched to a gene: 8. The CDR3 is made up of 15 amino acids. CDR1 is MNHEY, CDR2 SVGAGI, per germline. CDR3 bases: TGTGCCAGCAGAGGCGGAACTAGCGGATCCTACGAGCAGTACTTC. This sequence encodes CASRGGTSGSYEQYF.

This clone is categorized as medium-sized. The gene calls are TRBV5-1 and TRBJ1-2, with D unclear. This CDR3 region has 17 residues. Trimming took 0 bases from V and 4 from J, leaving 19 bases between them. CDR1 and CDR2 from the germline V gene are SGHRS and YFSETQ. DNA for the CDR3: TGCGCCAGCAGCTTGGCCGCAGTCTCTCCCCCTCTCTATGGCTACACCTTC. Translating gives CASSLAAVSPPLYGYTF. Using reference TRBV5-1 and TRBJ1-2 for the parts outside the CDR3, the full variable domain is KAGVTQTPRYLIKTRGQQVTLSCSPISGHRSVSWYQQTPGQGLQFLFEYFSETQRNKGNFPGRFSGRQFSNSRSEMNVSTLELGDSALYLCASSLAAVSPPLYGYTFGSGTRLTVV.